The 5 T cell receptor beta chains reported below all come from one sample, sequenced in a study of T cell responses to AZD1222 COVID-19 vaccine. Sequencing used immunoSEQ multiplex PCR; TCRdb keeps in-frame clones, though not all of them. The sample records 100,000 or so clones, 86% being singletons. The source material was peripheral blood, sampled on day 0 of AZD1222 vaccination. The receptors originated from an adult in good health.

This clone turned up a few times. The rearrangement joins TRBV9 to TRBJ2-5; weak D call: TRBD1 (7 bases). There are 15 residues in the CDR3. Germline V gene sequence: CDR1 SGDLS, CDR2 YYNGEE. V was shortened by 0 bases and J by 1 base, with 10 bases between the two germline ends. The CDR3, as DNA: TGTGCCAGCAGCGTAGTCCAGGGGGGCCAAGAGACCCAGTACTTC. Translation: CASSVVQGGQETQYF.

This chain connects TRBV5-1 to TRBJ1-1; D remains ambiguous. CDR1 is SGHRS, CDR2 YFSETQ, per germline. Trimming took off 4 bases at V and 4 bases at J, with 17 bases between the two ends. The CDR3 has 15 amino acids. CDR3 protein: CASSPLQGGITEAFF. The CDR3 DNA follows: TGCGCCAGCAGCCCCTTACAAGGCGGGATCACTGAAGCTTTCTTT. The full variable domain, its missing parts supplied by reference TRBV5-1 and TRBJ1-1, is KAGVTQTPRYLIKTRGQQVTLSCSPISGHRSVSWYQQTPGQGLQFLFEYFSETQRNKGNFPGRFSGRQFSNSRSEMNVSTLELGDSALYLCASSPLQGGITEAFFGQGTRLTVV.

The rearrangement links TRBV9 to TRBJ1-1, with unresolved D. Germline V gives CDR1 SGDLS, CDR2 YYNGEE. The CDR3 sequence is 15 residues long. The V end was cut by 0 bases, the J end by 1 base, with 10 bases between. This CDR3 is CASSVDSQQNTEAFF. Here the CDR3 DNA reads TGTGCCAGCAGCGTAGACAGTCAACAGAACACTGAAGCTTTCTTT.

This clone was detected only once. This chain joins TRBV7-2 and TRBJ1-1; D uncertain. The germline V gene encodes CDR1 SGHTA and CDR2 FQGNSA. CDR3 length equals 14 residues. V was clipped by 5 bases and J by 1 base, with 11 bases between them. In nucleotides, the CDR3 is TGTGCCAGCAGCCCCCCCCCGGGGAACACTGAAGCTTTCTTT. It encodes CASSPPPGNTEAFF. Together with reference TRBV7-2 and TRBJ1-1, the CDR3 gives the full variable domain: GAGVSQSPSNKVTEKGKDVELRCDPISGHTALYWYRQSLGQGLEFLIYFQGNSAPDKSGLPSDRFSAERTGGSVSTLTIQRTQQEDSAVYLCASSPPPGNTEAFFGQGTRLTVV.

The V call is TRBV6-2 or TRBV6-3, the J call TRBJ1-2; 10 nucleotides align to TRBD1. V was clipped by 5 bases and J by 4 bases; unmatched bases: 7. The CDR3 spans 15 residues. Germline V gives CDR1 MNHEY, CDR2 SVGEGT. The CDR3 nucleotides read TGTGCCAGCAGTAGGGGACAGGGGCCAGGCTATGGCTACACCTTC. Translated: CASSRGQGPGYGYTF.